These 29 T cell receptor beta chains came from one sample sequenced in a study of cytomegalovirus exposure and HLA in healthy donors. TCRdb's copy holds only in-frame clones and misses some; the assay was immunoSEQ multiplex PCR. The table has 43,000 or so clones, roughly 90% seen once. Specimen: PBMCs. These receptors all stem from a man aged 18 to 30 in good health and CMV-seronegative.

The chain recombines TRBV12-2 with TRBJ2-3; no DNA check was done on the table's D call, TRBD2. TRBV12-2 is designated a pseudogene. There are 13 residues in the CDR3. CDR3 region: CASRHTDTDTQYF. The DNA for the CDR3 is TGTGCAAGTCGTCATACTGACACAGATACGCAGTATTTT.

The J gene is TRBJ2-2, the V gene TRBV10-2; possibly TRBD1 for D (5 bases). The CDR3 has 15 residues. V lost 7 bases and J 2 bases, leaving 14 bases between the germline ends. Looked up from germline, CDR1 is WSHSY and CDR2 is SAAADI. The CDR3 bases are TGCGCCAGCACCCTTTGGCAGGGAAACACCGGGGAGCTGTTTTTT. Translated, it gives CASTLWQGNTGELFF.

The V call is TRBV2, the J call TRBJ2-3; 12 positions match TRBD1. CDR1 is SNHLY and CDR2 is FYNNEI in the germline V gene. There are 18 residues in the CDR3. J gave up 0 bases and V 7 bases, and 11 bases lay outside the gene matches. CDR3 protein: CASKSGQGAAESTDTQYF. The CDR3 DNA sequence: TGTGCCAGCAAGTCGGGACAGGGGGCGGCGGAAAGCACAGATACGCAGTATTTT. The full variable domain, completed using reference TRBV2 and TRBJ2-3, is EPEVTQTPSHQVTQMGQEVILRCVPISNHLYFYWYRQILGQKVEFLVSFYNNEISEKSEIFDDQFSVERPDGSNFTLKIRSTKLEDSAMYFCASKSGQGAAESTDTQYFGPGTRLTVL.

This chain links TRBV6-1 with TRBJ1-6, with 10 bases aligning to TRBD1. This CDR3 spans 15 amino acids. The trim removed 5 bases at V and 7 bases at J, leaving 5 bases unmatched. Germline V CDR1 and CDR2: MNHNS, SASEGT. The CDR3 DNA sequence: TGTGCCAGCAGTCTACCGGGACAGGGGAATTCACCCCTCCACTTT. Protein product: CASSLPGQGNSPLHF.

The rearrangement uses TRBV5-1 and TRBJ2-7, with TRBD1 matching 9 bases. The CDR3 spans 15 residues. Germline CDR1 SGHRS, CDR2 YFSETQ. The trim removed 5 bases at V and 2 bases at J, leaving 8 bases unmatched. CDR3 coding DNA: TGCGCCAGCAGGTCGACAGGGGGGGAGGCCTACGAGCAGTACTTC. Its translation: CASRSTGGEAYEQYF.

This chain joins TRBV6-1 and TRBJ2-1, with D tentatively TRBD1 (5 bases). This CDR3 is 13 amino acids long. Germline assignment: CDR1 MNHNS and CDR2 SASEGT. Trimming took 4 bases from V and 7 from J, leaving 11 bases between them. The CDR3 spells CASSVRRVNEQFF. The CDR3 DNA reads as TGTGCCAGCAGTGTGCGCAGGGTTAATGAGCAGTTCTTC.

This clone came up once. J is TRBJ2-3 and V is TRBV2, with 10 bases that match TRBD2. Per the germline V gene, CDR1 is SNHLY and CDR2 is FYNNEI. J was trimmed by 0 bases and V by 6 bases; bases with no gene match: 6. The CDR3 sequence is 16 residues long. The CDR3 DNA follows: TGTGCCAGCAGCGAGCTTAGCGGGAGGAGCACAGATACGCAGTATTTT. It encodes CASSELSGRSTDTQYF.

The rearrangement uses TRBV28 and TRBJ2-3, with D possibly TRBD2 on 5 matching bases. V shed 7 bases and J shed 11 bases, with 22 bases lying between them. The V gene's germline CDR1 is MDHEN and CDR2 SYDVKM. This CDR3 comprises 14 residues. CDR3 sequence: CASIPPDSSSGQYF. DNA for the CDR3: TGTGCCAGCATCCCCCCGGACTCATCGTCCGGGCAGTATTTT. The variable domain in full, with the rest retrieved from reference TRBV28 and TRBJ2-3, is DVKVTQSSRYLVKRTGEKVFLECVQDMDHENMFWYRQDPGLGLRLIYFSYDVKMKEKGDIPEGYSVSREKKERFSLILESASTNQTSMYLCASIPPDSSSGQYFGPGTRLTVL.

The chain carries TRBV4-1 and TRBJ1-2; 8 nucleotides match TRBD1. Germline V CDR1 and CDR2: MGHRA, YSYEKL. The length of the CDR3 is 17 residues. With 5 bases clipped from V and 2 bases from J, the junction kept 13 bases outside the gene matches. CDR3 protein: CASSSGGPGHPNYGYTF. The CDR3 region has the DNA TGCGCCAGCAGCTCAGGGGGCCCGGGACACCCCAACTATGGCTACACCTTC.

The sample holds one count of this clone. The rearrangement joins TRBV9 to TRBJ1-4, with 8 bases aligning to TRBD1. The CDR3 has 17 amino acids. Trimming took 4 bases from V and 0 from J; bases not matched to a gene: 8. Germline values: CDR1 SGDLS, CDR2 YYNGEE. The DNA for the CDR3 is TGTGCCAGCAGCCCCCGGGACAGGCTCACAACTAATGAAAAACTGTTTTTT. This gives the protein CASSPRDRLTTNEKLFF.

This chain joins TRBV5-1 and TRBJ2-3; 7 bases fit TRBD1. V was pared by 5 bases and J by 0 bases, with 6 bases of the junction left unmatched. CDR1 and CDR2 (germline): SGHRS, YFSETQ. This CDR3 is 15 amino acids long. The CDR3: CASRGNRGSTDTQYF. The DNA for the CDR3 is TGCGCCAGCAGGGGGAACAGGGGAAGCACAGATACGCAGTATTTT.

This chain joins TRBV9 and TRBJ2-5, with 8 bases fitting TRBD2. Germline V gives CDR1 SGDLS, CDR2 YYNGEE. Trimming cost V 0 bases and J 4 bases; bases outside gene matches: 2. The CDR3 contains 14 residues. CDR3 in amino acids: CASSVAGGGETQYF. The DNA for the CDR3 is TGTGCCAGCAGCGTAGCGGGGGGGGGAGAGACCCAGTACTTC.

This sequence joins TRBV25-1 and TRBJ1-1, with a possible D match to TRBD1 (5 bases). CDR1 and CDR2 from the germline V gene are MGHDK and SYGVNS. Between the trimmed V and J ends, which lost 4 bases and 11 bases, there was a span of 20 bases. The CDR3 has 14 residues. This CDR3 is CASSGPREDTPAFF. CDR3 coding DNA: TGTGCCAGCAGTGGACCTCGGGAGGACACGCCGGCTTTCTTT.

The V and J genes are TRBV9 and TRBJ2-7; D gene unclear. The ends were cut back, 5 bases at V and 6 bases at J, with 24 bases in the middle. The CDR3 is made up of 16 amino acids. Germline V gene data show CDR1 as SGDLS and CDR2 as YYNGEE. In DNA, the CDR3 is TGTGCCAGCAGTCCTCTCCGTAGCCTGGCCACCGGCGAGCAGTACTTC. Translated, it gives CASSPLRSLATGEQYF. The complete variable domain, with remaining parts taken from reference TRBV9 and TRBJ2-7, reads DSGVTQTPKHLITATGQRVTLRCSPRSGDLSVYWYQQSLDQGLQFLIQYYNGEERAKGNILERFSAQQFPDLHSELNLSSLELGDSALYFCASSPLRSLATGEQYFGPGTRLTVT.

The rearrangement uses TRBV2 and TRBJ2-3, with D possibly matching TRBD2 (6 bases). CDR1 is SNHLY and CDR2 is FYNNEI in the germline V gene. This CDR3 has 13 amino acids. V lost 6 bases, J lost 2 bases, and 9 bases lay in between. CDR3 bases: TGTGCCAGCAGCCCGGGAGACACAGATACGCAGTATTTT. This sequence encodes CASSPGDTDTQYF. The full variable domain, completed using reference TRBV2 and TRBJ2-3, is EPEVTQTPSHQVTQMGQEVILRCVPISNHLYFYWYRQILGQKVEFLVSFYNNEISEKSEIFDDQFSVERPDGSNFTLKIRSTKLEDSAMYFCASSPGDTDTQYFGPGTRLTVL.

The chain carries TRBV10-2 and TRBJ1-3; D is possibly TRBD1 (5 bases). Between the trimmed V and J ends, which lost 5 bases and 2 bases, there was a span of 16 bases. CDR3 size: 16 residues. Germline V gene sequence: CDR1 WSHSY, CDR2 SAAADI. CDR3 amino acids: CASSTNQGGPGNTIYF. The CDR3 DNA reads as TGCGCCAGCAGTACCAATCAGGGAGGACCTGGAAACACCATATATTTT.

This sequence joins TRBV5-4 and TRBJ1-4; D call uncertain. The CDR3 spans 15 residues. Trimming stripped 0 bases from V and 0 bases from J, with 6 bases between. The germline gives CDR1 SGHNT, CDR2 YYREEE (reference sequence). The CDR3 nucleotides are TGTGCCAGCAGCTTGGCCAGTGCAACTAATGAAAAACTGTTTTTT. Protein product: CASSLASATNEKLFF.

The V call is TRBV5-1, the J call TRBJ2-2, with 8 bases lining up with TRBD1. The germline V gene encodes CDR1 SGHRS and CDR2 YFSETQ. The CDR3 is 15 residues long. After removal of 4 bases from V and 8 bases from J, the junction contained 10 bases not matched to a gene. CDR3 region: CASSPRTGNRGELFF. The DNA of the CDR3 is TGCGCCAGCAGCCCAAGGACAGGGAATCGTGGGGAGCTGTTTTTT.

The chain uses TRBV28 and TRBJ1-2; no reliable D call. Trimming pared 3 bases from V and 4 bases from J, leaving 15 bases between. Germline V gives CDR1 MDHEN, CDR2 SYDVKM. The CDR3 runs to 15 residues. The CDR3 nucleotides read TGTGCCAGCAGTTTCGGCGCCCCTAGGCTCTATGGCTACACCTTC. It encodes CASSFGAPRLYGYTF.

This chain connects TRBV6-5 to TRBJ1-1; D gene unclear. CDR1 and CDR2 (germline): MNHEY, SVGAGI. The CDR3 has 13 residues. Trimming pared 6 bases from V and 6 bases from J, leaving 14 bases between. The CDR3 bases are TGTGCCAGCAGGCGAGGTGTATGGGCTGAAGCTTTCTTT. Translated: CASRRGVWAEAFF.

This clone has just a few counts. CDR3 residues: CASSLGISGRAPASGANVLTF. CDR3 DNA: TGTGCCAGCAGCTTAGGAATTAGCGGGAGGGCGCCGGCCTCTGGGGCCAACGTCCTGACTTTC. This rearrangement joins TRBV7-8 to TRBJ2-6; 11 bases line up with TRBD2. Germline CDR1 is SGHVS and CDR2 is FQNEAQ. CDR3 length: 21 residues. Trimming took 1 base from V and 0 from J; bases not matched to a gene: 11.

The chain links TRBV12-5 to TRBJ2-1, with 8 bases fitting TRBD1. This CDR3 region has 15 residues. V shed 7 bases and J 7 bases; nucleotides not matched to a gene: 12. The germline V gene encodes CDR1 LGHNT and CDR2 FRNRAP. In nucleotides, the CDR3 is TGTGCTAGTGCCTACCTCCGGACAGGGTATAATGAGCAGTTCTTC. It codes for CASAYLRTGYNEQFF.

The chain employs TRBV23-1 and TRBJ2-5; 7 bases align to TRBD1. TRBV23-1 is treated as an ORF (open reading frame) with a function not yet certain. The CDR3 runs to 18 residues. Trimming cost V 8 bases and J 1 base; bases outside gene matches: 19. The chain's CDR3 is CASSATLPGTVTQETQYF. The CDR3 DNA follows: TGCGCCAGCTCTGCAACTCTCCCCGGGACAGTGACCCAAGAGACCCAGTACTTC.

This clone was detected once. This chain joins TRBV18 and TRBJ1-2; no firm D call. This CDR3 spans 13 amino acids. The ends were cut back, 1 base at V and 6 bases at J, with 9 bases in the middle. Per the germline V gene, CDR1 is KGHSH and CDR2 is LQKENI. The DNA for the CDR3 is TGTGCCAGCTCACCACTCGCGCGGGATGGCTACACCTTC. Translating it yields CASSPLARDGYTF.

Only one count was recorded for this clone. J is TRBJ2-7 and V is TRBV18; 7 nucleotides align to TRBD1. The germline V gene encodes CDR1 KGHSH and CDR2 LQKENI. Trimming at V came to 6 bases and at J to 2 bases, leaving 1 base not matched to a gene. This CDR3 is built from 12 residues. CDR3 nucleotides: TGTGCCAGCTCGGGACAGACCTACGAGCAGTACTTC. Amino acids: CASSGQTYEQYF.

The sample holds one count of this clone. V is TRBV7-2 and J is TRBJ2-1; D possibly corresponds to TRBD2 (7 bases). Trimming stripped 1 base from V and 4 bases from J, with 20 bases between. Looked up from germline, CDR1 is SGHTA and CDR2 is FQGNSA. This CDR3 comprises 18 residues. The CDR3 loop is CASSLGPRGGGLYNEQFF. For the CDR3, the DNA is TGTGCCAGCAGCTTAGGACCCCGAGGGGGGGGGTTGTACAATGAGCAGTTCTTC.

This chain links TRBV6-6 with TRBJ1-4; 7 nucleotides match TRBD1. V lost 5 bases to trimming and J lost 7 bases; unmatched junction nucleotides: 4. The CDR3 length is 13 residues. Germline CDR1 and CDR2: MNHNY and SVGAGI (reference sequence). DNA for the CDR3: TGTGCCAGCAGTGGGGGACAGACTGAAAAACTGTTTTTT. It is translated as CASSGGQTEKLFF.

V and J are TRBV6-5 and TRBJ1-5; weak D call: TRBD1 (6 bases). This CDR3 is 16 amino acids long. V dropped 4 bases and J dropped 1 base, with 14 bases sitting between them. Germline assignment: CDR1 MNHEY and CDR2 SVGAGI. The CDR3 DNA sequence: TGTGCCAGCAGTTTTCACCGGGACACCAGCAATCAGCCCCAGCATTTT. It codes for CASSFHRDTSNQPQHF.

The J gene is TRBJ2-5, the V gene TRBV21-1; no DNA check was done on the table's D call, TRBD1. TRBV21-1 is listed as a pseudogene. The CDR3 is 15 amino acids. The CDR3 DNA sequence: TGTGCCAGCAGCAAGGTACAGGTCCTCCAAGAGACCCAGTACTTC. Residues: CASSKVQVLQETQYF.